This entry is about one T cell receptor beta chain. This sample is drawn from a study of blood T cell repertoires in COVID-19. About the study: There were acute and convalescent COVID-19 samples, and they came from the United States, Italy and Spain. PBMCs, B-cell-depleted T cells, or T cells provided the cDNA or gDNA that made up the material.

This CDR3 comprises 14 residues. Per the germline V gene, CDR1 is SGHTA and CDR2 is FQGNSA. V lost 0 bases to trimming and J lost 3 bases, with 6 bases between them. Source study methods: It was from reference gene primer amplification that nucleated cell counts were estimated. Here immunoSEQ multiplex PCR was the method, and the copy in TCRdb shows in-frame clones only, minus some. V, J and clone size reflect that table, while D and trimming were determined from the DNA. The table records roughly 340,000 clones, 91% of them present only once. Input material: peripheral blood. The V gene is TRBV7-2, the J gene TRBJ2-1; D possibly corresponds to TRBD1 (5 bases). The sequence was collected from a woman between 18 and 29 years old who had recovered from COVID-19. The CDR3 bases are TGTGCCAGCAGCTTAGCGGGGCACTACAATGAGCAGTTCTTC. Its translation: CASSLAGHYNEQFF.